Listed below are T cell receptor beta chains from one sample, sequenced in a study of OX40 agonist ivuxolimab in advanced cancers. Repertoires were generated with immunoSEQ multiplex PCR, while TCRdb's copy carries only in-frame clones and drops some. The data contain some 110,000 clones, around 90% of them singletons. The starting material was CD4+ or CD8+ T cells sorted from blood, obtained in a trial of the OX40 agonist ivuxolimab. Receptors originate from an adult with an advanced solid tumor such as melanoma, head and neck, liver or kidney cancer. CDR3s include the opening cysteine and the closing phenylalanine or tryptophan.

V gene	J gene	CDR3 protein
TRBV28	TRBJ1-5	CASSFPQGPQPQHF
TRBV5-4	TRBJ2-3	CASSFQTTDTQYF
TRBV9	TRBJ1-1	CASSPLVGSNTEAFF
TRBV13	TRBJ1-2	CASSQRREIRGYTF
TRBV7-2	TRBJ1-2	CASRLGVSFPYTF
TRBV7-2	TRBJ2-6	CASSPRQGATGANVLTF
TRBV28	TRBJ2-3	CASSPFSRATSTDTQYF
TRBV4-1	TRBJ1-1	CASSQGGGGFTEAFF
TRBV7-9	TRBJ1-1	CASSHRGVGTEAFF
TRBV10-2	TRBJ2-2	CASSESPSGVGELFF
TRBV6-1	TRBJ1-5	CASSNTGGNQPQHF
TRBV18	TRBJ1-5	CASSPGLSNQPQHF
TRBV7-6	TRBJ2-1	CASSLFRASGRLGYNEQFF
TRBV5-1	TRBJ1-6	CASKEGPSYNSPLHF
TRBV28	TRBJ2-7	CASSPSRPPYEQYF